The 3 T cell receptor beta chains below were found in one sample sequenced in a study of Tregs in tolerant kidney transplant recipients. Libraries were prepared by immunoSEQ multiplex PCR; TCRdb keeps only in-frame clonotypes and omits some of them. Of about 100,000 clones listed, roughly 93% are singletons. Sequenced here: CD4+ T cells from blood, sampled before the transplant. Receptors originate from a human donor who received a combined kidney and bone marrow transplant.

V gene TRBV6-1 combines with J gene TRBJ1-5; D might be TRBD1 (5 bases). Germline V gives CDR1 MNHNS, CDR2 SASEGT. V lost 1 base and J 5 bases, leaving 6 bases between the germline ends. The CDR3 totals 13 residues. CDR3 amino acids: CASSEGQYQPQHF. As DNA, the CDR3 is TGTGCCAGCAGTGAAGGACAGTATCAGCCCCAGCATTTT.

The J gene is TRBJ1-2, the V gene TRBV27; D remains unclear. The CDR3 sequence is 14 residues long. V shed 2 bases and J shed 8 bases, with 15 bases lying between them. Per germline, CDR1 MNHEY and CDR2 SMNVEV (reference sequence). The CDR3: CASSLMSGPGGYTF. The CDR3 region has the DNA TGTGCCAGCAGTTTAATGTCTGGCCCGGGAGGCTACACCTTC.

The V gene is TRBV7-6, the J gene TRBJ1-2, with D maybe TRBD1 (5 bases). The CDR3 sequence is 12 residues long. CDR1 and CDR2 (germline): SGHVS, FNYEAQ. V shed 4 bases and J shed 7 bases, with 10 bases lying between them. CDR3 sequence (DNA): TGTGCCAGCAGCTCAGGGATGGTTGGCTACACCTTC. This codes for CASSSGMVGYTF.